What follows describes a single TCR beta chain. The sample originates from a study of T cell changes during pregnancy in multiple sclerosis. The protocol was immunoSEQ multiplex PCR, while the TCRdb copy is restricted to in-frame clones and leaves out a portion. The sample shows 30,000 to 40,000 clones, 91% of them seen only once. Trimming took 1 base from V and 2 from J, leaving 13 bases between them. The CDR3 spans 16 residues. Germline V gene sequence: CDR1 LNHDA, CDR2 SQIVND (reference sequence). This sequence joins TRBV19 and TRBJ2-3; D is perhaps TRBD2 (5 bases). Sample: CD4+ T cells from peripheral blood mononuclear cells, taken in the third trimester of pregnancy. The receptor's source is a female donor in good health, enrolled as a control in a pregnancy study. The CDR3 DNA is TGTGCCAGTAGTATAGGACCTAGCCGCTACACAGATACGCAGTATTTT. The encoded protein is CASSIGPSRYTDTQYF.